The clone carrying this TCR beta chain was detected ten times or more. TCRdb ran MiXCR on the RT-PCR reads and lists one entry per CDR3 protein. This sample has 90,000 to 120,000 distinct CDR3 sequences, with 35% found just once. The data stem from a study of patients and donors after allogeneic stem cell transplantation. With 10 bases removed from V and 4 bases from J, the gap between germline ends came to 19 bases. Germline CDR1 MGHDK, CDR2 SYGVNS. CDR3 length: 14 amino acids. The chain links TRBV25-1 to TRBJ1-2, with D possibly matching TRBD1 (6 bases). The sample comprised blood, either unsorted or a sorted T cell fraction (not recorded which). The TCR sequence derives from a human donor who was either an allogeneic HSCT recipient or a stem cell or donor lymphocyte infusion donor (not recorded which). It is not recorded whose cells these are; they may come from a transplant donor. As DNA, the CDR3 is TGTGCCACTAAGTGGGGGGGCCCCCCCTATGGCTACACCTTC. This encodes CATKWGGPPYGYTF.